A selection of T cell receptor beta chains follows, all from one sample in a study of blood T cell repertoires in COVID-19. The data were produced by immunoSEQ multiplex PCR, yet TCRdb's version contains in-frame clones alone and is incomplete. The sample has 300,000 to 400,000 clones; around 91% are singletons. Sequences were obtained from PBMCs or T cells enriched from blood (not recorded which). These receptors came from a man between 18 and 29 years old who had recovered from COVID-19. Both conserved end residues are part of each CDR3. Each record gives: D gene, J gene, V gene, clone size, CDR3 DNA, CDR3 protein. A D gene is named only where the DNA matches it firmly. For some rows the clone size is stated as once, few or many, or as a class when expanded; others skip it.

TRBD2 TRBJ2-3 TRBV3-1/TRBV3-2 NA TGTGCCAGCAGCCGCCTTGAGGGGACTAGCGGGAGGGATTGGGATACGCAGTATTTT CASSRLEGTSGRDWDTQYF
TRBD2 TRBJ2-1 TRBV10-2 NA TGCGCCAGCGCCCCTAGCGGGGGTTACAATGAGCAGTTCTTC CASAPSGGYNEQFF
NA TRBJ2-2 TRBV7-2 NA TGTGCCAGCAGCTTAGCCCCAGGGAACACCGGGGAGCTGTTTTTT CASSLAPGNTGELFF
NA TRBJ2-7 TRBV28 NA TGTGCCAGCAGTCTCGGGGGGACAACCTACGAGCAGTACTTC CASSLGGTTYEQYF
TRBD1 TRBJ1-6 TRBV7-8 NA TGTGCCAGCAGCTCAACAGGGGAGCGAACGAGCTCCTATAATTCACCCCTCCACTTT CASSSTGERTSSYNSPLHF
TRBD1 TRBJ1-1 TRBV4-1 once TGCGCCAGCAGCGGTCAGGGACGGAGAGGGGGCCTCTCTGAAGCTTTCTTT CASSGQGRRGGLSEAFF
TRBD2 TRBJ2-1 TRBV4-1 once TGCGCCAGCAGGTCAAGCGGGGGGGCCTACAATGAGCAGTTCTTC CASRSSGGAYNEQFF
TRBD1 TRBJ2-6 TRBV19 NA TGTGCCAGTAGTACCCCCCGGGACAGTAGGTCCGGGGCCAACGTCCTGACTTTC CASSTPRDSRSGANVLTF
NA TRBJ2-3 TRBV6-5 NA TGTGCCAGCAGTTACTCGGCTCAGAATACGCAGTATTTT CASSYSAQNTQYF
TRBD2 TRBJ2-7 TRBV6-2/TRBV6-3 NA TGTGCCAGCAGTTACTCCTCTAGCGGGAGGGTTAAGTCCTACGAGCAGTACTTC CASSYSSSGRVKSYEQYF
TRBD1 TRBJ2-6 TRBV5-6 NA TGTGCCAGCAGCGGGGTCGGGACAGGGTTTTTTTCTGGGGCCAACGTCCTGACTTTC CASSGVGTGFFSGANVLTF
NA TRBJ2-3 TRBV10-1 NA TGCGCCAGCAGTCCTCTCCCTCGTTCCACAGATACGCAGTATTTT CASSPLPRSTDTQYF
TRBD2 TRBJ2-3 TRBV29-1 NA TGCAGCGGCAGACTAGCGGGAGTGAAAGATACGCAGTATTTT CSGRLAGVKDTQYF
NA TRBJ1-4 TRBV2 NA TGTGCCAGCAGTGAAGGCCGGGGGAGTGAAAAACTGTTTTTT CASSEGRGSEKLFF
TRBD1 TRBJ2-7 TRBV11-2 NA TGTGCCAGCAGCTTAGTCACAGGACAGGGCCACGAGCAGTACTTC CASSLVTGQGHEQYF
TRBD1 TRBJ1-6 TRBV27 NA TGTGCCAGCAGTTTCTCCTTCCGGGACAGGGGTACACCCCTCCACTTT CASSFSFRDRGTPLHF
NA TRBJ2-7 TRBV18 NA TGTGCCAGCTCACCAAGGACAGAGTACGAGCAGTACTTC CASSPRTEYEQYF
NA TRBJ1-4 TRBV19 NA TGTGCCAGTAATCAGGGCGGTGATGAAAAACTGTTTTTT CASNQGGDEKLFF
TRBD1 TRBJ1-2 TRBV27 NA TGTGCCAGCAGTTATGGGACAGGGTCCGGCTACACCTTC CASSYGTGSGYTF
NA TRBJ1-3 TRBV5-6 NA TGTGCCAGCAGCTTGGAGGGGAACGGAAACACCATATATTTT CASSLEGNGNTIYF
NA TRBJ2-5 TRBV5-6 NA TGTGCCAGCAGCTCCCGGGGGACCGCAGCCGCAGAGACCCAGTACTTC CASSSRGTAAAETQYF
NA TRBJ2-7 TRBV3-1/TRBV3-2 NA TGTGCCAGCAGCCAAGAACAGGGCGGCAAAGGCGAGCAGTACTTC CASSQEQGGKGEQYF
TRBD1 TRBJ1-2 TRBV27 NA TGTGCCAGCAGTCCACCGCCACGACAGGGTCCGGGTGGCTACACCTTC CASSPPPRQGPGGYTF
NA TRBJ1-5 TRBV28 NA TGTGCCAGCAGTTTATATCGACAGGTTAGCAATCAGCCCCAGCATTTT CASSLYRQVSNQPQHF
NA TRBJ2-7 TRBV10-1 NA TGCGCCAGCAGTGAGTCCGGTTACTACGAGCAGTACTTC CASSESGYYEQYF